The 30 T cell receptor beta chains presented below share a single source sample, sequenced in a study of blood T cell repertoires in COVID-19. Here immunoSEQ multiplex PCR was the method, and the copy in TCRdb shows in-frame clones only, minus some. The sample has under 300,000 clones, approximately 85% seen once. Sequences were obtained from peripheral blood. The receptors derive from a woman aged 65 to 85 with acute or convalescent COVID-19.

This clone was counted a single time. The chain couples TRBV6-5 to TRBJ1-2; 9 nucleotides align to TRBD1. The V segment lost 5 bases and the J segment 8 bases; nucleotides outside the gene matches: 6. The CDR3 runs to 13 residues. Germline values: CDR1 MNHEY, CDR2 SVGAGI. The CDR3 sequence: CASSTGGLYGYTF. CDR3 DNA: TGTGCCAGCAGTACAGGGGGCCTCTACGGCTACACCTTC.

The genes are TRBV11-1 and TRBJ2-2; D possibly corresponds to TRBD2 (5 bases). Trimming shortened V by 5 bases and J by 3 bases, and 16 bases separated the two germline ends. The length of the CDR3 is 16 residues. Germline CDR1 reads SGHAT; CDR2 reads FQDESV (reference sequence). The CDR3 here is CASSPVLRRHTGELFF. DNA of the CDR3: TGTGCCAGCAGCCCTGTCTTGAGGAGGCACACCGGGGAGCTGTTTTTT. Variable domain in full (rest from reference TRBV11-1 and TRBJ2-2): EAEVAQSPRYKITEKSQAVAFWCDPISGHATLYWYRQILGQGPELLVQFQDESVVDDSQLPKDRFSAERLKGVDSTLKIQPAELGDSAMYLCASSPVLRRHTGELFFGEGSRLTVL.

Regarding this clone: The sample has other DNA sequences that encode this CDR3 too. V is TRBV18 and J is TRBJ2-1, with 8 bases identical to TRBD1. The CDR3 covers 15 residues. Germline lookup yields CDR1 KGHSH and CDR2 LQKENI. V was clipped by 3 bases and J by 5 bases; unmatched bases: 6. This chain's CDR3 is CASSPETGANNEQFF. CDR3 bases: TGTGCCAGCTCACCCGAGACAGGGGCTAACAATGAGCAGTTCTTC. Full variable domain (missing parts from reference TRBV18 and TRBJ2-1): NAGVMQNPRHLVRRRGQEARLRCSPMKGHSHVYWYRQLPEEGLKFMVYLQKENIIDESGMPKERFSAEFPKEGPSILRIQQVVRGDSAAYFCASSPETGANNEQFFGPGTRLTVL.

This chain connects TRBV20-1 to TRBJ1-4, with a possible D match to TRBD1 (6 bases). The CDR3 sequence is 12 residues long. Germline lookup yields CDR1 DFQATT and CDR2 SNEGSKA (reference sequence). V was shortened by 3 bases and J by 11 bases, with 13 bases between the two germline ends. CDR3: CSASSYRGKLFF. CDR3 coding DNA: TGCAGTGCTAGTTCTTATAGGGGGAAACTGTTTTTT.

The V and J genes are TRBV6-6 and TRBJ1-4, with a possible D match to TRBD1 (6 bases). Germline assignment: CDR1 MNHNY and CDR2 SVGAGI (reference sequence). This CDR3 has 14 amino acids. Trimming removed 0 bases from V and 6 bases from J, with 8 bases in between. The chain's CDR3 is CASSYSTGDEKLFF. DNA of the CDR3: TGTGCCAGCAGTTACTCGACAGGCGATGAAAAACTGTTTTTT.

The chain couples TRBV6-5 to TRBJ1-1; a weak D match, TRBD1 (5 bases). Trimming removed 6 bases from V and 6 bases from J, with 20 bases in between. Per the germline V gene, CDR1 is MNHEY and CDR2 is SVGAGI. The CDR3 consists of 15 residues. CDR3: CASSSRFRGRPEAFF. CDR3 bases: TGTGCCAGCAGCTCGCGATTTAGGGGTCGTCCTGAAGCTTTCTTT.

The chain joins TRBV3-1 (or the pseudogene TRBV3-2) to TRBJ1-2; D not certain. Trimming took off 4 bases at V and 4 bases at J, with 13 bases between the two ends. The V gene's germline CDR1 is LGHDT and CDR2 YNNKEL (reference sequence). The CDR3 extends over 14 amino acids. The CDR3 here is CASSPRWSLYGYTF. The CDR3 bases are TGTGCCAGCAGCCCGAGGTGGAGCCTCTATGGCTACACCTTC.

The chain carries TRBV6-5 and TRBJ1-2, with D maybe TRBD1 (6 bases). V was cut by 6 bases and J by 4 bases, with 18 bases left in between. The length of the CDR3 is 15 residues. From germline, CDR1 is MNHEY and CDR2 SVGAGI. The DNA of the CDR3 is TGTGCCAGCAGCTTATCTATGACAGGACGCTATGGCTACACCTTC. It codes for CASSLSMTGRYGYTF.

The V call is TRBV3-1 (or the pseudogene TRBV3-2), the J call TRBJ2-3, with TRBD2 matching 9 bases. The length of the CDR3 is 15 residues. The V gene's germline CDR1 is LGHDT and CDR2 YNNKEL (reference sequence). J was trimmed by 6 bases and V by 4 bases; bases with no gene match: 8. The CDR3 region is CASSRWAGGQDTQYF. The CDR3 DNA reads TGTGCCAGCAGCCGTTGGGCGGGGGGGCAGGATACGCAGTATTTT.

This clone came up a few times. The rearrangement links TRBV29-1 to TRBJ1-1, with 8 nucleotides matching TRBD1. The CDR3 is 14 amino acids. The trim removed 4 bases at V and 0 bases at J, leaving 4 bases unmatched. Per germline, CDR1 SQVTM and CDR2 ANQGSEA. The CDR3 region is CSVVGQAMNTEAFF. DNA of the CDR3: TGCAGCGTTGTGGGACAGGCCATGAACACTGAAGCTTTCTTT.

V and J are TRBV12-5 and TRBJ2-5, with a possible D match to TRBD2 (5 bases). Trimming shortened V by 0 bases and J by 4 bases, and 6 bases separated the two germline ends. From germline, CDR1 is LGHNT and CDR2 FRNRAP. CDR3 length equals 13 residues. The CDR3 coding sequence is TGTGCTAGTGGTTTGGTGGGGAGAGAGACCCAGTACTTC. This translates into CASGLVGRETQYF.

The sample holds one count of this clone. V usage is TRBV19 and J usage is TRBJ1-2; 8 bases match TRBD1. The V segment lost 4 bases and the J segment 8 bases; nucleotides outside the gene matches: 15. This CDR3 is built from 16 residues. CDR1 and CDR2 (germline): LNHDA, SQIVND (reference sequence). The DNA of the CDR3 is TGTGCCAGTAGTACCCGGGACAGGTTAGGTCGGGAAGGCTACACCTTC. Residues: CASSTRDRLGREGYTF.

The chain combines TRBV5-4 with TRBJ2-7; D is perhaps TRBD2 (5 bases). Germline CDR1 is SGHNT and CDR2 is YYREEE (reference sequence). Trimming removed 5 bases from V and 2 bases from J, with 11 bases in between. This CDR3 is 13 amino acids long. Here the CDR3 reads CASRRTGTYEQYF. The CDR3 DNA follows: TGTGCCAGCAGGCGCACGGGGACCTACGAGCAGTACTTC.

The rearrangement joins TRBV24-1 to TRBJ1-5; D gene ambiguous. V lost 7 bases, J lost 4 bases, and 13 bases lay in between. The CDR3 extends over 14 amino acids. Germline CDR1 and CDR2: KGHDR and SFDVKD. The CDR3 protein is CATSEPRGNQPQHF. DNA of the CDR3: TGTGCCACCAGCGAACCCCGGGGAAATCAGCCCCAGCATTTT.

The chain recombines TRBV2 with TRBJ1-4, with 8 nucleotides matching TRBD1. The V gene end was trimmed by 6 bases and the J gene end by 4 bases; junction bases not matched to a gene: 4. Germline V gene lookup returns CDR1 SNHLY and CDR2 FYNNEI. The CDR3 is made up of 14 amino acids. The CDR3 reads CASSHGQGNEKLFF. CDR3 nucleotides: TGTGCCAGCAGCCACGGACAGGGTAATGAAAAACTGTTTTTT.

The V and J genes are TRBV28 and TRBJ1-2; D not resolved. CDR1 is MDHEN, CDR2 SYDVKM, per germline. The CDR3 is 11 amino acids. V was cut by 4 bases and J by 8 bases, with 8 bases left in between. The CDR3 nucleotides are TGTGCCAGCAGTTCAGCGAGGGGCTACACCTTC. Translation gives CASSSARGYTF.

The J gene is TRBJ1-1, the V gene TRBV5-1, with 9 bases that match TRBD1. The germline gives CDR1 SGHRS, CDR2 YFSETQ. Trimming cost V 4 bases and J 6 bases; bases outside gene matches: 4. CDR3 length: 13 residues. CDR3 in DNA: TGCGCCAGCAGCCCGGGGACAGGGCCTGAAGCTTTCTTT. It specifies CASSPGTGPEAFF.

CDR3 DNA sequence: TGTGCCAGCAGCGTAGATCCTCCCGGGGAGCTGTTTTTT. Its translation: CASSVDPPGELFF. V and J are TRBV9 and TRBJ2-2; D ambiguous. The CDR3 spans 13 residues. Per germline, CDR1 SGDLS and CDR2 YYNGEE. The V end was cut by 0 bases, the J end by 6 bases, with 6 bases between.

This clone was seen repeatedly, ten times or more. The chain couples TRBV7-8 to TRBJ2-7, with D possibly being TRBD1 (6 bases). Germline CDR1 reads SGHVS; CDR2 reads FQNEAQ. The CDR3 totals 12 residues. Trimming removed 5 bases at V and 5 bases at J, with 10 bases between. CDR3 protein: CASSPTGHEQYF. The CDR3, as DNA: TGTGCCAGCAGCCCAACAGGGCACGAGCAGTACTTC.

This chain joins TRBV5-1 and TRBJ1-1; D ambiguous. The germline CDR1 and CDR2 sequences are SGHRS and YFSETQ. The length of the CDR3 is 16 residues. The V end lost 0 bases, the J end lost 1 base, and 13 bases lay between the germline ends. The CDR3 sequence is CASSLGAGWTNTEAFF. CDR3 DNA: TGCGCCAGCAGCTTGGGAGCGGGGTGGACGAACACTGAAGCTTTCTTT.

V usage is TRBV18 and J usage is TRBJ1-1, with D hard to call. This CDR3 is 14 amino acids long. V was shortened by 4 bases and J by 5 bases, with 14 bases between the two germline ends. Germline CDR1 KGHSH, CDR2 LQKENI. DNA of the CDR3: TGTGCCAGCTCACTAAACTTGGCCGGGACTGAAGCTTTCTTT. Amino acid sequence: CASSLNLAGTEAFF.

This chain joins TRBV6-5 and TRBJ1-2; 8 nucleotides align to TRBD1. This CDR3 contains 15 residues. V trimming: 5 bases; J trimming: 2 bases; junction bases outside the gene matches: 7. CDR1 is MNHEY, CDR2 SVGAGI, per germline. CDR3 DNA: TGTGCCAGCAGTCAGGGGGCTCGAGGCAACTATGGCTACACCTTC. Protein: CASSQGARGNYGYTF.

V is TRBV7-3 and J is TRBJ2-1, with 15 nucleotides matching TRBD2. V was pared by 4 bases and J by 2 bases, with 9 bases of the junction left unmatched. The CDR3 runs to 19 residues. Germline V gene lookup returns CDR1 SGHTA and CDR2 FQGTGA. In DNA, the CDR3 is TGTGCCAGCAGCTCAAGGGGACTAGCGGGGGGCCGAACCTACAATGAGCAGTTCTTC. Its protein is CASSSRGLAGGRTYNEQFF.

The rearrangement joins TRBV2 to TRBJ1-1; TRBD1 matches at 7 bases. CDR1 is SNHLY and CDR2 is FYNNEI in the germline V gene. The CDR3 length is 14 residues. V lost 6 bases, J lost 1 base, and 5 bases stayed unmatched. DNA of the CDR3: TGTGCCAGCAGCCGACAGGGACGGAACACTGAAGCTTTCTTT. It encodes CASSRQGRNTEAFF.

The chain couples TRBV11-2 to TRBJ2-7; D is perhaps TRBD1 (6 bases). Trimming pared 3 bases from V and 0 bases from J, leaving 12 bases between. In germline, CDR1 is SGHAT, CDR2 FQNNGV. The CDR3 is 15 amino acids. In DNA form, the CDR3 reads TGTGCCAGCAGCTTGTGGCAGGACAGCTCCTACGAGCAGTACTTC. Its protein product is CASSLWQDSSYEQYF.

This chain's CDR3 is CSASDSLAGGGDTQYF. The CDR3 coding sequence is TGCAGTGCTAGTGACTCTCTCGCGGGGGGGGGAGATACGCAGTATTTT. The chain joins TRBV20-1 to TRBJ2-3; TRBD2 matches 9 bases. V lost 3 bases and J lost 5; bases outside the gene matches: 12. CDR1 DFQATT and CDR2 SNEGSKA come from the germline V gene (reference sequence). The CDR3 is 16 residues long.

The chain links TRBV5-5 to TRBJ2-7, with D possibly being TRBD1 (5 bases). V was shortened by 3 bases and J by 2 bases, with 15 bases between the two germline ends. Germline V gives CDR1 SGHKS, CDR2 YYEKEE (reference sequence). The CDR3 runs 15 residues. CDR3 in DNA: TGTGCCAGCAGCTCAGGTATGACAGAGGCCTACGAGCAGTACTTC. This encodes CASSSGMTEAYEQYF.

Written as DNA, the CDR3 is TGTGCCAGCAGCTTGGTCTGGACAGGGTCAGAAAAACTGTTTTTT. Its protein is CASSLVWTGSEKLFF. This chain connects TRBV5-6 to TRBJ1-4; 8 nucleotides agree with TRBD1. This CDR3 has 15 residues. Germline CDR1 SGHDT, CDR2 YYEEEE. The trim removed 0 bases at V and 8 bases at J, leaving 6 bases unmatched.

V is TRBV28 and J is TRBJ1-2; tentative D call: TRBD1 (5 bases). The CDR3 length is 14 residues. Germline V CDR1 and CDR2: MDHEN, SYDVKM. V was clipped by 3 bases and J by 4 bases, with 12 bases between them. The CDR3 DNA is TGTGCCAGCAGTTTTGGGGGGAATTTCTATGGCTACACCTTC. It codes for CASSFGGNFYGYTF.

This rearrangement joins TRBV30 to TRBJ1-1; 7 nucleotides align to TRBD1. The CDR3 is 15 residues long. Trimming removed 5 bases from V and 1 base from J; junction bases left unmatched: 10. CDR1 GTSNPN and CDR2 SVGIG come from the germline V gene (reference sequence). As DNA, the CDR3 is TGTGCCTGGCGTCCCCTCGGGACAGAGAACACTGAAGCTTTCTTT. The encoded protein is CAWRPLGTENTEAFF.